Below, 12 T cell receptor beta chains from the same sample are listed, as sequenced in a study of blood T cell repertoires in COVID-19. Sequencing was performed with immunoSEQ multiplex PCR; in TCRdb, only in-frame clones are kept and a portion is missing. Of about 290,000 clones in the sample, around 85% are singletons; the top ten hold approximately 3.8%. Input material: peripheral blood. All receptors come from a woman aged 50 to 65 with active or convalescent COVID-19.

The V and J genes are TRBV9 and TRBJ2-3; the D is unclear. This CDR3 is built from 13 residues. The V end was cut by 4 bases, the J end by 5 bases, with 11 bases between. Germline loops: CDR1 SGDLS, CDR2 YYNGEE. The CDR3 is CASSSGNQDTQYF. The CDR3 coding sequence is TGTGCCAGCAGCTCGGGTAACCAAGATACGCAGTATTTT.

This chain links TRBV14 with TRBJ2-1; 7 bases are a match to TRBD2. The V segment lost 6 bases and the J segment 5 bases; nucleotides outside the gene matches: 13. The germline V gene encodes CDR1 SGHDN and CDR2 FVKESK. The CDR3 extends over 16 amino acids. Here the CDR3 DNA reads TGTGCCAGCAGTGGGAGGGACCCCTCCTATAACAATGAGCAGTTCTTC. Protein: CASSGRDPSYNNEQFF.

This clone was seen only a few times. The rearrangement links TRBV10-1 to TRBJ2-2, with D perhaps matching TRBD2 (6 bases). Germline values: CDR1 WNHNN, CDR2 SYGVQD (reference sequence). CDR3 length equals 13 residues. Deletions cut 6 bases from V and 7 bases from J, with 12 bases between. The DNA for the CDR3 is TGCGCCAGCAGCGACTTCGGGAGCGGGGAGCTGTTTTTT. As protein: CASSDFGSGELFF.

This clone was observed a handful of times. The CDR3, as DNA: TGTGCCAGCAGCAGGGGACTAGATGACACCGGGGAGCTGTTTTTT. Protein product: CASSRGLDDTGELFF. The V call is TRBV5-4, the J call TRBJ2-2; 8 bases are a match to TRBD2. This CDR3 region has 15 residues. The germline CDR1 and CDR2 sequences are SGHNT and YYREEE (reference sequence). V was clipped by 4 bases and J by 3 bases; unmatched bases: 5. The full variable domain, rest sourced from reference TRBV5-4 and TRBJ2-2, is ETGVTQSPTHLIKTRGQQVTLRCSSQSGHNTVSWYQQALGQGPQFIFQYYREEENGRGNFPPRFSGLQFPNYSSELNVNALELDDSALYLCASSRGLDDTGELFFGEGSRLTVL.

V gene TRBV7-2 combines with J gene TRBJ2-4; 9 nucleotides line up with TRBD1. The CDR3 covers 16 residues. Trimming at V came to 0 bases and at J to 4 bases, leaving 4 bases not matched to a gene. Germline-derived CDR1 and CDR2 are SGHTA and FQGNSA. For the CDR3, the DNA is TGTGCCAGCAGCTTAGCGGGACAGGGTGCTAAAAACATTCAGTACTTC. It specifies CASSLAGQGAKNIQYF.

The V call is TRBV14, the J call TRBJ1-3, with a weak D call TRBD1 (6 bases). The V and J ends lost 5 bases and 2 bases respectively, with 16 bases between them. Germline CDR1 SGHDN, CDR2 FVKESK. CDR3 length: 16 amino acids. The DNA for the CDR3 is TGTGCCAGCAGCAGGGGGTTTATGGGAGCTGGAAACACCATATATTTT. Translated: CASSRGFMGAGNTIYF.

This rearrangement joins TRBV5-3 to TRBJ1-2; a possible D gene is TRBD1 (5 bases). TRBV5-3 is reported as an ORF; its role is uncertain. V lost 0 bases, J lost 5 bases, and 17 bases lay in between. The CDR3 runs 16 residues. The CDR3 bases are TGTGCCAGAAGCTTGGCCTCCATCAGGGATGGGTATGGCTACACCTTC. Its translation: CARSLASIRDGYGYTF.

V is TRBV5-1 and J is TRBJ1-3, with D unclear. CDR1 SGHRS and CDR2 YFSETQ come from the germline V gene. Trimming took off 0 bases at V and 0 bases at J, with 13 bases between the two ends. The CDR3 length is 17 residues. CDR3 coding DNA: TGCGCCAGCAGCTTGGCGAGGCTGCGAAGCTCTGGAAACACCATATATTTT. It is translated as CASSLARLRSSGNTIYF.

The chain employs TRBV20-1 and TRBJ1-3, with TRBD1 matching over 7 bases. Germline V gives CDR1 DFQATT, CDR2 SNEGSKA (reference sequence). The ends lost 3 bases at V and 4 bases at J; junction bases unmatched: 6. The CDR3 contains 14 residues. The DNA of the CDR3 is TGCAGTGCTAGTCTGACAGGGACGGGAAACACCATATATTTT. Translation gives CSASLTGTGNTIYF.

The V gene is TRBV19, the J gene TRBJ1-1; D gene uncertain. The germline CDR1 and CDR2 sequences are LNHDA and SQIVND (reference sequence). There are 14 residues in the CDR3. V was trimmed by 1 base and J by 8 bases, leaving 14 bases between them. This CDR3 reads CASSIARGSEEAFF. The CDR3 DNA follows: TGTGCCAGTAGTATAGCGCGGGGTTCGGAGGAAGCTTTCTTT.

This chain joins TRBV9 and TRBJ2-5; 12 bases map to TRBD2. V was clipped by 0 bases and J by 4 bases; unmatched bases: 7. The CDR3 consists of 17 residues. Germline V gene data show CDR1 as SGDLS and CDR2 as YYNGEE. The CDR3 DNA reads as TGTGCCAGCAGCGTAGCCAAGACTAGCGGGAGTGGAGAGACCCAGTACTTC. Residues: CASSVAKTSGSGETQYF.

The chain employs TRBV19 and TRBJ1-2, with TRBD1 identical over 11 bases. This CDR3 contains 18 residues. Germline loops: CDR1 LNHDA, CDR2 SQIVND (reference sequence). J gave up 4 bases and V 4 bases, and 14 bases lay outside the gene matches. In DNA, the CDR3 is TGTGCCAGTAGTAGGGCTTTGGGACAGGGGGTTCGTGTCTATGGCTACACCTTC. It is translated as CASSRALGQGVRVYGYTF.